What follows are 10 T cell receptor beta chains derived from one specimen sequenced in a study of graft-versus-host responses after intestinal transplantation. Sequencing was performed with immunoSEQ multiplex PCR; in TCRdb, only in-frame clones are kept and a portion is missing. The table shows fewer than 120,000 clones, with 93% occurring only once. No antigens are known for them. The sequences come from unstimulated CD8+ T cells sorted from spleen or lymph node cells, collected before intestinal transplant. These receptors were collected from a human donor who received an intestinal transplant.

The chain uses TRBV7-3 and TRBJ1-1; D gene ambiguous. V was pared by 4 bases and J by 1 base, with 16 bases between. CDR3 size: 16 residues. Germline V lookup: CDR1 SGHTA, CDR2 FQGTGA. The DNA for the CDR3 is TGTGCCAGCAGCTCATACGGTCCCTTCGGGAACACTGAAGCTTTCTTT. Protein product: CASSSYGPFGNTEAFF.

The rearrangement links TRBV2 to TRBJ2-7; 13 bases are shared with TRBD2. The CDR3 runs 16 residues. With 4 bases clipped from V and 7 bases from J, the junction kept 10 bases outside the gene matches. Germline-derived CDR1 and CDR2 are SNHLY and FYNNEI. The chain's CDR3 is CASSGGTSGTPGEQYF. The CDR3 bases are TGTGCCAGCAGTGGAGGGACTAGCGGGACCCCGGGGGAGCAGTACTTC.

The chain uses TRBV19 and TRBJ1-1, with D possibly TRBD1 on 6 matching bases. The V and J ends lost 5 bases and 1 base respectively, with 23 bases between them. Germline V gives CDR1 LNHDA, CDR2 SQIVND (reference sequence). CDR3 length equals 18 residues. CDR3 DNA: TGTGCCAGTAGTTCTCCGGCGAAGGGGGGATGGAGGAACACTGAAGCTTTCTTT. Translated, it gives CASSSPAKGGWRNTEAFF.

This chain uses TRBV28 with TRBJ2-7, with D unresolved. Between the trimmed V and J ends, which lost 0 bases and 5 bases, there was a span of 5 bases. The germline V gene encodes CDR1 MDHEN and CDR2 SYDVKM. CDR3 length: 12 residues. CDR3 amino acids: CASSLWGDEQYF. CDR3 nucleotides: TGTGCCAGCAGTTTATGGGGCGACGAGCAGTACTTC.

V gene TRBV11-2 combines with J gene TRBJ1-1; D remains unclear. The CDR3 covers 14 residues. Trimming shortened V by 0 bases and J by 1 base, and 6 bases separated the two germline ends. Germline CDR1 and CDR2: SGHAT and FQNNGV. CDR3 DNA: TGTGCCAGCAGCTTAGATCCGGGGAACACTGAAGCTTTCTTT. It codes for CASSLDPGNTEAFF.

J is TRBJ1-4 and V is TRBV19, with a possible D match to TRBD1 (6 bases). The CDR3 covers 14 residues. Trimming left V 8 bases short and J 5 bases short, with 15 bases between. Germline lookup yields CDR1 LNHDA and CDR2 SQIVND (reference sequence). In DNA form, the CDR3 reads TGTGCCAGTTCAAGACAGGTATTCAATGAAAAACTGTTTTTT. Encoded protein: CASSRQVFNEKLFF. The full variable domain, completed using reference TRBV19 and TRBJ1-4, is DGGITQSPKYLFRKEGQNVTLSCEQNLNHDAMYWYRQDPGQGLRLIYYSQIVNDFQKGDIAEGYSVSREKKESFPLTVTSAQKNPTAFYLCASSRQVFNEKLFFGSGTQLSVL.

V usage is TRBV7-6 and J usage is TRBJ2-7; 7 bases are a match to TRBD1. J was trimmed by 3 bases and V by 3 bases; bases with no gene match: 14. Germline values: CDR1 SGHVS, CDR2 FNYEAQ. This CDR3 is built from 17 residues. CDR3 amino acids: CASSLSVGTDRVYEQYF. The CDR3 nucleotides read TGTGCCAGCAGCTTGAGCGTGGGGACAGACAGGGTCTACGAGCAGTACTTC.

The CDR3 coding sequence is TGTGCCAGCAGCACCCGGGACAATTCCTACGAGCAGTACTTC. The encoded protein is CASSTRDNSYEQYF. The chain links TRBV9 to TRBJ2-7; maybe TRBD1 (6 bases). Germline CDR1 is SGDLS and CDR2 is YYNGEE. The CDR3 runs 14 residues. V was trimmed by 4 bases and J by 1 base, leaving 12 bases between them.

The V and J genes are TRBV25-1 and TRBJ1-3; a possible D gene is TRBD1 (6 bases). The V end lost 0 bases, the J end lost 3 bases, and 15 bases lay between the germline ends. Per the germline V gene, CDR1 is MGHDK and CDR2 is SYGVNS. The CDR3 has 17 amino acids. The CDR3 region is CASSEYQGGGGGNTIYF. Here the CDR3 DNA reads TGTGCCAGCAGTGAATATCAGGGAGGGGGTGGTGGAAACACCATATATTTT.

The chain employs TRBV28 and TRBJ2-3, with a tentative D call TRBD1 (5 bases). Looked up from germline, CDR1 is MDHEN and CDR2 is SYDVKM. This CDR3 has 17 residues. The V and J ends lost 3 bases and 0 bases respectively, with 16 bases between them. The CDR3 sequence: CASSLIHRTLSTDTQYF. CDR3 in DNA: TGTGCCAGCAGTTTGATCCACAGGACCCTAAGCACAGATACGCAGTATTTT.